What follows is one TCR beta chain and its context. This clone was observed a handful of times. Its antigen target is currently unknown. Base quality data are lacking; no much larger clone is found one base away. The data stem from a study of OX40 agonist ivuxolimab in advanced cancers. Looking at the study overall: The costimulatory receptor OX40 (CD134) was targeted by ivuxolimab, a fully human IgG2 agonistic monoclonal antibody. Intravenous ivuxolimab was administered to patients every 2 weeks at six dose levels: 0.01, 0.1, 0.3, 1.5, 3 and 10 mg/kg. Of the roughly 52 dose-escalation patients, hepatocellular carcinoma was present in about 20, melanoma in approximately 15, renal cell carcinoma in 9 and head and neck cancer in 9. The dose-escalation cohort was approximately 83% male with a mean age of approximately 60 years, ranging from roughly 23 to 90. Patients were allowed to have had prior anti-PD-1, anti-PD-L1 or anti-CTLA-4 therapy, and 30% to 40% of the dose-escalation patients had previously received checkpoint inhibitors. Three dose-escalation patients achieved partial responses, one with hepatocellular carcinoma and two with cutaneous melanoma. Peripheral TCRbeta sequencing was intended to test whether TCR sequence diversity was altered and clonal T-cell expansion was caused by ivuxolimab. The paper reports the monotherapy dose-escalation portion (N of about 54 patients) of the phase I ivuxolimab trial.

The germline V gene supplies CDR1 MDHEN and CDR2 SYDVKM. Its CDR3 holds 15 amino acids, cysteine through phenylalanine. Of the read, only the CDR3 DNA is kept; its 45 bases are in frame from base 1. V is pared back by 7 bases and J by 11 bases, with 26 bases lying between the germline termini. Paper-wide results and their limitations: Partial responders in the 0.1-3.0 mg/kg groups had among the lowest normalized peripheral clonal expansion, especially among CD8+ T cells. Antigen specificity was not determined for the clonally expanded peripheral T cells. Low levels of normalized T-cell clonal expansion were also seen in some patients who did not respond. At doses from 0.1 to 3.0 mg/kg, clonal expansion was seen in both CD4+ and CD8+ blood T cells between baseline and week 6. After ivuxolimab, expanded clones were on average more numerous among CD8+ T cells than among CD4+ T cells.

The trial excluded patients who had a history of autoimmune disease or who were on systemic immunosuppression. Peripheral blood for TCR sequencing was collected from all dose cohorts at baseline, on cycle 4 day 1, and on cycle 7 day 1. Samples came from an open-label, multicenter, first-in-human phase I dose-escalation trial of ivuxolimab. Adults with locally advanced or metastatic melanoma, renal cell carcinoma, hepatocellular carcinoma or head and neck squamous cell carcinoma were enrolled in the trial. Before TCR sequencing, CD4+ and CD8+ T cells were separately sorted from peripheral blood. For sequencing of the TCRbeta CDR3 region, genomic DNA was extracted from the sorted cells. TCRbeta CDR3 regions were sequenced using the immunoSEQ Assay. TCRdb retrieved this table from immuneACCESS and kept in-frame rearrangements only. Not all clones are present; in checked studies, unresolved V genes account for under half, and no reason is known for the remainder. The sample table shows approximately 58,000 clones, and approximately 79% are seen once. The top ten hold roughly 2.5% of the sample.

The sample was CD4+ or CD8+ T cells sorted from blood, taken in a trial of the OX40 agonist ivuxolimab. Here the chain combines TRBV28 and TRBJ1-1; the D gene is perhaps TRBD1, on 6 matching bases. The TCR was taken from an adult with an advanced solid tumor such as melanoma, head and neck, liver or kidney cancer. The CDR3 reads CASIPIRGGFTGAFF. The base sequence is TGTGCCAGCATTCCAATTCGCGGGGGCTTCACTGGGGCTTTCTTT. The CDR3, completed at both ends by the reference TRBV28 and TRBJ1-1 genes, gives the full variable domain DVKVTQSSRYLVKRTGEKVFLECVQDMDHENMFWYRQDPGLGLRLIYFSYDVKMKEKGDIPEGYSVSREKKERFSLILESASTNQTSMYLCASIPIRGGFTGAFFGQGTRLTVV.